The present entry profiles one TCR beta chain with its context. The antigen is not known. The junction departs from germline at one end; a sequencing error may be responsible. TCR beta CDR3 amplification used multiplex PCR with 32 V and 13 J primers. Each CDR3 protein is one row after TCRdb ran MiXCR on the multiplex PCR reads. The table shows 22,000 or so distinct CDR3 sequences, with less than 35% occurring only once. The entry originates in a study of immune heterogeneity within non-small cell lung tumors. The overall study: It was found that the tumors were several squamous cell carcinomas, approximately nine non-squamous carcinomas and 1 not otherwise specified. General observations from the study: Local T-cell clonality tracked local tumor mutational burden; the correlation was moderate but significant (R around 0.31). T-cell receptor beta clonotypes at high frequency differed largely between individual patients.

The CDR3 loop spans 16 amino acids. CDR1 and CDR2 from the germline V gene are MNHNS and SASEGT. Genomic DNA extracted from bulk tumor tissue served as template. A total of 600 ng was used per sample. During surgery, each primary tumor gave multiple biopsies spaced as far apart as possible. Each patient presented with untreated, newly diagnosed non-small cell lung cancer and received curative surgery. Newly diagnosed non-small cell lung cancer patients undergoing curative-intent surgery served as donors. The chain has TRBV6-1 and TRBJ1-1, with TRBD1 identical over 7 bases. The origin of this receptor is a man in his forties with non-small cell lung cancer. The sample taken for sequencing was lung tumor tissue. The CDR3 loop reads CTSRTRTGFKGTEAFF. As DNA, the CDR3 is TGTACCAGCCGCACTCGGACAGGCTTTAAAGGCACTGAAGCTTTCTTT.